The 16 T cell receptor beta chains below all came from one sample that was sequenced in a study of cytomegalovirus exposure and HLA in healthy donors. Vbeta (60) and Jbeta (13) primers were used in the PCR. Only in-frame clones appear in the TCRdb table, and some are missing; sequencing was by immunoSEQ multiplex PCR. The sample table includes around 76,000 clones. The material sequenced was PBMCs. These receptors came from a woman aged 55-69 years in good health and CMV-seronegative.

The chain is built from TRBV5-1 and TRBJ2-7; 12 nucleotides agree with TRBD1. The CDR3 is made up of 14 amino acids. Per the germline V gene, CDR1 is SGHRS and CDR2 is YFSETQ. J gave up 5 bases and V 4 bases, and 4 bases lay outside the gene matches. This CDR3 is CASSGGQGADEQYF. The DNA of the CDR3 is TGCGCCAGCAGCGGGGGACAGGGGGCCGACGAGCAGTACTTC.

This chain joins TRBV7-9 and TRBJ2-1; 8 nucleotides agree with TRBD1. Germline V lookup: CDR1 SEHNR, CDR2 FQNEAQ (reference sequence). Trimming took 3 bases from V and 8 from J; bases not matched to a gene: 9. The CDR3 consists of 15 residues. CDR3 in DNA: TGTGCCAGCAGCTTGCTCGACAGGGGTGAGGATGAGCAGTTCTTC. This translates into CASSLLDRGEDEQFF.

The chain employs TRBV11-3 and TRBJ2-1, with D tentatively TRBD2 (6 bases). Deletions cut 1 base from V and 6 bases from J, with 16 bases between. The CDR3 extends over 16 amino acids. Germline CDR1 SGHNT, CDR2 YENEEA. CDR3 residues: CASSLGSTGVSNEQFF. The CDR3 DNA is TGTGCCAGCAGCTTAGGATCGACGGGGGTTTCCAATGAGCAGTTCTTC. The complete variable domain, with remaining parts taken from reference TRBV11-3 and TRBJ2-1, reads EAGVVQSPRYKIIEKKQPVAFWCNPISGHNTLYWYLQNLGQGPELLIRYENEEAVDDSQLPKDRFSAERLKGVDSTLKIQPAELGDSAVYLCASSLGSTGVSNEQFFGPGTRLTVL.

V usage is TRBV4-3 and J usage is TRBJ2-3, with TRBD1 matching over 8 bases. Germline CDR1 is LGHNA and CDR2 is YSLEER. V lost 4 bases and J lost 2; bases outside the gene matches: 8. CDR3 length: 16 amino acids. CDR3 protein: CASSLTGTGLTDTQYF. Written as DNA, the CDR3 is TGCGCCAGCAGCCTGACCGGGACAGGACTCACAGATACGCAGTATTTT.

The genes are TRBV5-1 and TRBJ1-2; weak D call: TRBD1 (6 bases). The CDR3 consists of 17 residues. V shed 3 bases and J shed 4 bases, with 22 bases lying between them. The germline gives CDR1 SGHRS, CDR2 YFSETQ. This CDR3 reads CASSYLEQGGARYGYTF. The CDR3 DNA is TGCGCCAGCAGCTACCTAGAACAGGGTGGGGCGCGCTATGGCTACACCTTC. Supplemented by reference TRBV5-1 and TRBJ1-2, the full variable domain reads KAGVTQTPRYLIKTRGQQVTLSCSPISGHRSVSWYQQTPGQGLQFLFEYFSETQRNKGNFPGRFSGRQFSNSRSEMNVSTLELGDSALYLCASSYLEQGGARYGYTFGSGTRLTVV.

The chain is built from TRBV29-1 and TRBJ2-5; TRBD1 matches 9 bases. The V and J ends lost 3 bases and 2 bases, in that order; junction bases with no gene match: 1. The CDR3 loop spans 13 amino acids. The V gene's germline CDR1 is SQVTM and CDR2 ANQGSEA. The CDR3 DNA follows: TGCAGCGTTGACGGACAGGGGCAAGAGACCCAGTACTTC. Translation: CSVDGQGQETQYF.

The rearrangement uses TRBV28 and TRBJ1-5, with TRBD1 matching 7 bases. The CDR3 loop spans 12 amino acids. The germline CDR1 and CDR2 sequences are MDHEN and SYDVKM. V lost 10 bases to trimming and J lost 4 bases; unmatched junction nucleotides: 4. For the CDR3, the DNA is TGTGCCACCGGACAGGTTAATCAGCCCCAGCATTTT. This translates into CATGQVNQPQHF.

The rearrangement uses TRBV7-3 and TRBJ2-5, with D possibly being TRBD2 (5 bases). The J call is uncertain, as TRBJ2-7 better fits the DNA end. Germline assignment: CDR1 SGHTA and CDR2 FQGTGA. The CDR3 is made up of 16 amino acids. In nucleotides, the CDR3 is TGTGCCAGCAGCTCTACCGGGGATCGAAGCTCCTACGAGCAGTACTTC. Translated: CASSSTGDRSSYEQYF.

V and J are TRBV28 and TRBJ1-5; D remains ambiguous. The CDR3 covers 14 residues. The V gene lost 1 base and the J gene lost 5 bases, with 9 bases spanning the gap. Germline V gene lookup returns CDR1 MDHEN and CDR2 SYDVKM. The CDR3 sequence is CASSLFGVDQPQHF. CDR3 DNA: TGTGCCAGCAGTTTATTCGGGGTAGATCAGCCCCAGCATTTT.

The CDR3 nucleotides are TGCGCCAGCAGCCAACTACACCAACAGGGGGTCTCCTACGAGCAGTACTTC. This encodes CASSQLHQQGVSYEQYF. The V gene is TRBV4-1, the J gene TRBJ2-5, with 8 bases aligning to TRBD1. With the DNA end fitting TRBJ2-7 better, the J assignment may be wrong. CDR1 and CDR2 from the germline V gene are MGHRA and YSYEKL. CDR3 length equals 17 residues.

CDR3 in DNA: TGCGCCAGTGGGCAGGGGGGACGCACAGATACGCAGTATTTT. The encoded protein is CASGQGGRTDTQYF. This chain connects TRBV5-1 to TRBJ2-3; D is possibly TRBD1 (7 bases). V was cut by 8 bases and J by 1 base, with 14 bases left in between. The germline V gene has CDR1 SGHRS and CDR2 YFSETQ. This CDR3 has 14 amino acids.

In nucleotides, the CDR3 is TGTGCCAGCAGCTTAAAACTAGGGATAAGTGAGCAGTTCTTC. Encoded protein: CASSLKLGISEQFF. The chain uses TRBV7-2 and TRBJ2-1, with a weak D call TRBD2 (5 bases). The CDR3 covers 14 residues. Trimming removed 2 bases from V and 9 bases from J, with 14 bases in between. Per the germline V gene, CDR1 is SGHTA and CDR2 is FQGNSA.

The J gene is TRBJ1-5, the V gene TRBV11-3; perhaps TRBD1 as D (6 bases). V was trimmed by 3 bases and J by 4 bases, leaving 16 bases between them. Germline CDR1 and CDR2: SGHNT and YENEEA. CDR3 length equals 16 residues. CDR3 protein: CASSFRAPQGNQPQHF. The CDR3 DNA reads TGTGCCAGCAGCTTTAGGGCCCCTCAGGGGAATCAGCCCCAGCATTTT. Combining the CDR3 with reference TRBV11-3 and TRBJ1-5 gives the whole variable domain EAGVVQSPRYKIIEKKQPVAFWCNPISGHNTLYWYLQNLGQGPELLIRYENEEAVDDSQLPKDRFSAERLKGVDSTLKIQPAELGDSAVYLCASSFRAPQGNQPQHFGDGTRLSIL.

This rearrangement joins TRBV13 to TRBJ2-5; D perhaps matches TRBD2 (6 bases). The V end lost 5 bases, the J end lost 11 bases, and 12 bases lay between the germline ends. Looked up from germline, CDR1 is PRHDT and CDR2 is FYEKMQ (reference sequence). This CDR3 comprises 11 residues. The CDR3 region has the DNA TGTGCCAGCAGCGCTGCTGGGGGGCAGTACTTC. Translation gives CASSAAGGQYF.

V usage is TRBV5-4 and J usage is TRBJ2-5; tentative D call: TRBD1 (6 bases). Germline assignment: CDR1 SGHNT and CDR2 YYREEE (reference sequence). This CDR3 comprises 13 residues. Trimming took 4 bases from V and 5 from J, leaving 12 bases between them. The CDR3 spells CASSLKQGETQYF. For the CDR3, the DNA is TGTGCCAGCAGCCTAAAACAGGGTGAGACCCAGTACTTC.

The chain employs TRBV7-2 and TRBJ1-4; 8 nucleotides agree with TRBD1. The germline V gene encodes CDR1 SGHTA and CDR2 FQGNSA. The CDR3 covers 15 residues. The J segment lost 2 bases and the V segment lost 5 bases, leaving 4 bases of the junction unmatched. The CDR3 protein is CASSQTGATNEKLFF. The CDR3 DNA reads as TGTGCCAGCAGCCAGACAGGGGCCACTAATGAAAAACTGTTTTTT.